The TCR beta chain under discussion was sequenced for a study of beta chain features in type 1 diabetes (dated 2018 in TCRdb). Context from the whole study: Mean age, gender distribution, total cell number and subset yield were not different between patients and healthy donors. A total of over 95,000,000 sorted cells were examined across all samples, and RNA yield correlated strongly with the number of cells per subset. The study compared the TCRB repertoires of sorted circulating CD4+ T cell subsets in recently diagnosed type 1 diabetes patients with those in matched healthy donors. Regulatory and stem cell-like memory subsets were isolated from only 8 patients and about eight healthy donors, whereas naive and central memory subsets came from all 30 or so donors.

As to this clone: The clone's antigen remains unknown. Per-nucleotide qualities are absent, and no much larger clonotype sits a single base away.

The entire isolated RNA was reverse transcribed using the High Capacity cDNA Reverse Transcription Kit, and thus expressed TCRB transcripts were sequenced. Naive, central memory and regulatory T cell samples underwent deep immunoSEQ sequencing, averaging roughly 3.5 million total reads per sample. Sorted cells were lysed in RLT buffer, and RNA was extracted using DNase-treated RNeasy Micro or Mini kits according to cell number. To prevent cross-contamination, each cell subset was processed individually, whereas patient and healthy donor samples were processed jointly. The immunoSEQ multiplex PCR was used to amplify TCRB sequences from cDNA, generating 87-bp fragments that spanned the CDR3 region. Sequencing of the amplicons was done on the Illumina HiSeq platform. On the authors' methods: Synthetic template baselines were used to correct PCR bias computationally, reads within Hamming distance 2 were collapsed, and singletons that could not be merged were discarded. By aligning reads against IMGT, V, D and J genes, CDR3 length, and insertions or deletions at six rearrangement sites were assigned. Clonotype counts were normalized to sorted cell number within each subset before computing true diversity and Gini coefficients with the tcR R package. Repertoire sharing was quantified using the overlap coefficient calculated on TCRB nucleotide sequences. As a proxy for the pre-selection repertoire, out-of-frame TCRB sequences from naive cells were analyzed. TCRdb carries this immuneACCESS record with in-frame sequences only. Its versions omit some clonotypes, under half of them owing to an unresolved V gene in the studies checked, with the rest unexplained. The V and J calls and clone size come from that table; D and trimming were worked out from the DNA. For this sample there are 450,000 to 600,000 clones; approximately 28% appear just once. Of the sample, 0.065% falls within the top ten clones.

CDR1 and CDR2 were assigned from the germline V gene as MGHDK and SYGVNS. A distance of 9 bases separates the germline ends of V and J, which lose 3 bases and 0 bases respectively. The CDR3 sequence holds 14 residues, the cysteine and phenylalanine included. Left in the record is the CDR3 DNA by itself, 42 bases read in frame from the first base. Each donor gave one peripheral blood draw, roughly 110 mL on average, collected into heparinised tubes. Naive, central memory, regulatory and stem cell-like memory CD4+ T cells were sorted on a BD FACSAria II using a panel including CD45RO, CCR7, CD25, CD127, CD95 and CD27. Purity was above 98% for every sorted population. Right away, PBMCs were isolated by Lymphoprep density gradient centrifugation and were stained directly, with no culture step. So that batch effects would be minimized, each experiment stained and sorted samples in pairs, pairing one healthy donor with one patient.

Overall study results and their limits: PCR may preferentially amplify shorter templates, but because patient and control samples were amplified and corrected together, any resulting skew would affect both groups equally. At VDJ recombination sites, type 1 diabetes patients had fewer insertions and more deleted nucleotides, which implies abnormalities in thymic rearrangement. Because cDNA rather than genomic DNA was sequenced, highly expressing activated cells could have been over-represented, although no difference in activation and CD3 levels was found between groups. Because the HLA sub-analyses included only small numbers of individuals, any influence of HLA type on TCRB rearrangement was left unresolved. Naive, central memory and regulatory TCRB repertoires appeared more similar among patients than among healthy donors. A moderate but significant shortening of TCRB CDR3 length was observed in type 1 diabetes patients in all four CD4+ subsets.

This receptor was obtained from a man aged 18 to 30 in good health. Recombination connected TRBV25-1 to TRBJ2-7; no D segment can be confidently identified. Sequencing was performed on naive CD4+ T cells from blood. The sample's cell subset or site label, decoded: true naive CD4+ T cells. The CDR3 is CASSDPGSSYEQYF. The nucleotides are TGTGCCAGCAGTGACCCCGGCTCCTCCTACGAGCAGTACTTC.